The 21 T cell receptor beta chains below all came from one sample that was sequenced in a study of T cells in Graves' hyperthyroidism and ophthalmopathy. RNA transcripts gave rise to amplified TCR beta CDR3 regions. HTBI primers were the set used in a first-round RT-PCR of the TCR CDR3. MiXCR, run by TCRdb on the multiplex PCR reads, gives a single entry per CDR3 protein. The sample consists of hundreds of thousands of distinct CDR3 sequences, about 45% of them appearing once. Sample: peripheral blood or thyroid tissue (not recorded which). The source of these receptors is an adult man with Graves' disease, either hyperthyroidism or ophthalmopathy (not recorded which).

CDR3 amino acids: CASSEYWTGGTQYF. The CDR3 bases are TGTGCCAGCAGTGAATATTGGACAGGGGGGACCCAGTACTTC. This chain links TRBV6-1 with TRBJ2-5; 10 bases are shared with TRBD1. The germline V gene has CDR1 MNHNS and CDR2 SASEGT. The CDR3 totals 14 residues. V lost 2 bases to trimming and J lost 7 bases; unmatched junction nucleotides: 4.

The V call is TRBV12-3 or TRBV12-4, the J call TRBJ1-6; no reliable D call. The CDR3 consists of 16 residues. Trimming pared 2 bases from V and 10 bases from J, leaving 18 bases between. For the CDR3, the DNA is TGTGCCAGCAGTTTACTACCGTCGGGGTTGGAGTCACCCCTCCACTTT. As protein: CASSLLPSGLESPLHF.

A single count supports this clonotype. One junction end does not reproduce the germline sequence, and a read error may be involved. V and J are TRBV29-1 and TRBJ2-5, with TRBD1 identical over 9 bases. The CDR3 extends over 8 amino acids. Per the germline V gene, CDR1 is SQVTM and CDR2 is ANQGSEA. This CDR3 reads CSVWDRDF. CDR3 in DNA: TGCAGCGTGTGGGACAGGGACTTC.

This clonotype has ten or more counts. The rearrangement links TRBV24-1 to TRBJ2-5, with D possibly TRBD2 on 5 matching bases. Germline loops: CDR1 KGHDR, CDR2 SFDVKD. With 3 bases removed from V and 1 base from J, the gap between germline ends came to 5 bases. There are 13 residues in the CDR3. The chain's CDR3 is CATSDRGQETQYF. In DNA form, the CDR3 reads TGTGCCACCAGTGATCGGGGCCAAGAGACCCAGTACTTC.

The chain is built from TRBV11-2 and TRBJ2-7; D perhaps matches TRBD2 (6 bases). Germline V gene data show CDR1 as SGHAT and CDR2 as FQNNGV. The CDR3 is 15 residues long. V was pared by 1 base and J by 1 base, with 11 bases between. Here the CDR3 DNA reads TGTGCCAGCAGCTTAGCGGGACTTCAATCCTACGAGCAGTACTTC. Its translation is CASSLAGLQSYEQYF.

This chain joins TRBV24-1 and TRBJ1-2, with TRBD1 matching 7 bases. Trimming removed 11 bases from V and 6 bases from J; junction bases left unmatched: 14. This CDR3 contains 14 residues. Germline CDR1 is KGHDR and CDR2 is SFDVKD. Here the CDR3 reads CASREGARGDGYTF. CDR3 DNA sequence: TGTGCCAGCAGGGAGGGGGCGCGCGGCGATGGCTACACCTTC.

Regarding this clonotype: A single base separates this from a much larger clone, so it may be a read error. This chain joins TRBV24-1 and TRBJ1-5; no firm D call. The CDR3 contains 13 residues. The V end was cut by 1 base, the J end by 7 bases, with 7 bases between. Looked up from germline, CDR1 is KGHDR and CDR2 is SFDVKD. CDR3 DNA: TGTGCCACCAGTGATTTCTCAGAGCAGCCCCAGCATTTT. This translates into CATSDFSEQPQHF.

This chain uses TRBV7-8 with TRBJ1-1; no clear D. Per germline, CDR1 SGHVS and CDR2 FQNEAQ. Trimming removed 7 bases from V and 2 bases from J, with 17 bases in between. This CDR3 is 15 amino acids long. Written as DNA, the CDR3 is TGTGCCAGCATTTTAACACTAAAGCTTAACACTGAAGCTTTCTTT. It yields the protein CASILTLKLNTEAFF.

About this clonotype itself: At one end, the junction sequence differs from germline, possibly due to a read error. V usage is TRBV11-1 and J usage is TRBJ1-5, with D unclear. Germline V gives CDR1 SGHAT, CDR2 FQDESV (reference sequence). The CDR3 contains 14 residues. CDR3 region: CASTSSGSNQPKHF. CDR3 sequence (DNA): TGTGCCAGCACCTCTTCTGGGTCTAATCAGCCCAAGCATTTT.

In its sample, this clonotype was seen many times. This chain connects TRBV15 to TRBJ2-2; no clear D gene. The V gene lost 0 bases and the J gene lost 5 bases, with 10 bases spanning the gap. Germline V gene lookup returns CDR1 LNHNV and CDR2 YYDKDF (reference sequence). The CDR3 runs to 15 residues. CDR3: CATSRDRLVTGELFF. The CDR3 nucleotides are TGTGCCACCAGCAGAGATAGGCTAGTAACCGGGGAGCTGTTTTTT.

The J gene is TRBJ1-1, the V gene TRBV13, with D perhaps TRBD1 (5 bases). Between the trimmed V and J ends, which lost 5 bases and 4 bases, there was a span of 14 bases. This CDR3 region has 14 residues. Germline CDR1 is PRHDT and CDR2 is FYEKMQ (reference sequence). The DNA of the CDR3 is TGTGCCAGCAGCCGAGGAAGGGGTGGCACTGAAGCTTTCTTT. It yields the protein CASSRGRGGTEAFF.

This clonotype was counted many times. This chain connects TRBV10-3 to TRBJ1-5; a possible D gene is TRBD1 (5 bases). The CDR3 loop spans 14 amino acids. V shed 6 bases and J shed 3 bases, with 12 bases lying between them. The V gene's germline CDR1 is ENHRY and CDR2 SYGVKD. The DNA of the CDR3 is TGTGCCATCAGGGCAGGGAAAAACAATCAGCCCCAGCATTTT. Its translation is CAIRAGKNNQPQHF.

This clonotype was picked up a small number of times. V usage is TRBV20-1 and J usage is TRBJ1-1; D is possibly TRBD1 (5 bases). The CDR3 is 15 residues long. V lost 3 bases and J lost 1, with 15 bases in between. The germline CDR1 and CDR2 sequences are DFQATT and SNEGSKA (reference sequence). The CDR3 bases are TGCAGTGCTAGGGGGGGATGGTATGAGAACACTGAAGCTTTCTTT. Protein product: CSARGGWYENTEAFF.

Concerning this clonotype: Germline is not matched at one junction end, which may reflect a read error. The chain combines TRBV6-6 with TRBJ2-5; the match to TRBD1 covers 11 bases. This CDR3 has 16 amino acids. The germline CDR1 and CDR2 sequences are MNHNY and SVGAGI (reference sequence). This CDR3 reads CASSDPGDRGTETQHF. The DNA of the CDR3 is TGTGCCAGCAGTGATCCCGGGGACAGGGGGACGGAGACCCAGCACTTC.

The J gene is TRBJ1-1, the V gene TRBV20-1; D might be TRBD1 (6 bases). V lost 2 bases, J lost 7 bases, and 11 bases lay in between. CDR1 and CDR2 from the germline V gene are DFQATT and SNEGSKA (reference sequence). This CDR3 comprises 12 residues. In nucleotides, the CDR3 is TGCAGTGCTAGACGGGACATCGTTGAAGCTTTCTTT. Residues: CSARRDIVEAFF.

In its sample, this clonotype was seen many times. The rearrangement uses TRBV19 and TRBJ1-4, with a weak D call TRBD1 (6 bases). The CDR3 is 14 amino acids. Trimming stripped 9 bases from V and 8 bases from J, with 19 bases between. Germline loops: CDR1 LNHDA, CDR2 SQIVND (reference sequence). CDR3 sequence: CASQPSHRAEKLFF. Here the CDR3 DNA reads TGTGCCAGCCAACCGAGCCACAGGGCCGAAAAACTGTTTTTT. Variable domain in full (rest from reference TRBV19 and TRBJ1-4): DGGITQSPKYLFRKEGQNVTLSCEQNLNHDAMYWYRQDPGQGLRLIYYSQIVNDFQKGDIAEGYSVSREKKESFPLTVTSAQKNPTAFYLCASQPSHRAEKLFFGSGTQLSVL.

As for this clonotype: It may be a read error: a sequence one base away is much more abundant. V usage is TRBV29-1 and J usage is TRBJ1-2, with D maybe TRBD1 (5 bases). The V gene lost 4 bases and the J gene lost 3 bases, with 15 bases spanning the gap. The germline V gene encodes CDR1 SQVTM and CDR2 ANQGSEA. The CDR3 is 14 amino acids. This CDR3 is CSVVGVGGHYGYTF. DNA of the CDR3: TGCAGCGTTGTAGGGGTTGGGGGACACTATGGCTACACCTTC. Filled out from reference TRBV29-1 and TRBJ1-2, the complete variable domain reads SAVISQKPSRDICQRGTSLTIQCQVDSQVTMMFWYRQQPGQSLTLIATANQGSEATYESGFVIDKFPISRPNLTFSTLTVSNMSPEDSSIYLCSVVGVGGHYGYTFGSGTRLTVV.

Turning to this clonotype: Possible read error: a much larger clone is one base away. The V and J genes are TRBV29-1 and TRBJ1-1, with D possibly being TRBD1 (6 bases). From germline, CDR1 is SQVTM and CDR2 ANQGSEA. CDR3 length: 14 amino acids. V lost 3 bases to trimming and J lost 1 base, with 12 bases between them. Written as DNA, the CDR3 is TGCAGCGTTGATGCGACAGGCAAGAACACTGAAGCTTTCTTT. It translates to CSVDATGKNTEAFF.

This clonotype appeared many times. The rearrangement uses TRBV29-1 and TRBJ1-2, with 11 bases matching TRBD1. CDR1 SQVTM and CDR2 ANQGSEA come from the germline V gene. The trim removed 6 bases at V and 4 bases at J, leaving 4 bases unmatched. This CDR3 is 13 amino acids long. The CDR3: CSVAGTGGYGYTF. DNA of the CDR3: TGCAGCGTCGCCGGGACAGGGGGCTATGGCTACACCTTC.

This clonotype was seen many times. The CDR3 sequence is CASSLGGLGSGNTIYF. CDR3 coding DNA: TGTGCCAGCAGCTTAGGCGGGTTAGGCTCTGGAAACACCATATATTTT. This chain connects TRBV7-6 to TRBJ1-3; no reliable D call. V was shortened by 1 base and J by 0 bases, with 10 bases between the two germline ends. Germline assignment: CDR1 SGHVS and CDR2 FNYEAQ. The CDR3 consists of 16 residues.

A note on this clonotype: The germline gene is not matched at one end of the junction; a read error may be the cause. The V gene is TRBV10-2, the J gene TRBJ2-5; D is perhaps TRBD1 (6 bases). CDR3 length equals 11 residues. Per germline, CDR1 WSHSY and CDR2 SAAADI. The DNA of the CDR3 is TGCGCCAGCCGTGATGAGGGGGCCCAGTACTTC. Translated, it gives CASRDEGAQYF.